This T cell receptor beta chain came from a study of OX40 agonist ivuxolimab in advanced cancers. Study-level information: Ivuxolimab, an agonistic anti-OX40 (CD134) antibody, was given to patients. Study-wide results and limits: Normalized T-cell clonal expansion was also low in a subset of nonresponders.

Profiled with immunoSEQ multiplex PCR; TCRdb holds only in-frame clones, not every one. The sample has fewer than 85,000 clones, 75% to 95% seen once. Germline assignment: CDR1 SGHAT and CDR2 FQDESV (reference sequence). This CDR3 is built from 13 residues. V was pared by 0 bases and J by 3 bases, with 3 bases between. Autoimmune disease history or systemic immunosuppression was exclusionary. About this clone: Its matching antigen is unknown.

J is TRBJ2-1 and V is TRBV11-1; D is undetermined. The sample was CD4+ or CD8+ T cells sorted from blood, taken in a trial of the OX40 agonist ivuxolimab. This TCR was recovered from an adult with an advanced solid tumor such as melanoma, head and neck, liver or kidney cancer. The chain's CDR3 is CASSLALYNEQFF. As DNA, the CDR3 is TGTGCCAGCAGCTTAGCCCTCTACAATGAGCAGTTCTTC.